The next 17 T cell receptor beta chains were all read from a single sample in a study of blood T cell repertoires in COVID-19. Only in-frame clones appear in the TCRdb table, and some are missing; sequencing was by immunoSEQ multiplex PCR. The table lists roughly 140,000 clones, over 70% of them singletons. Material for sequencing was peripheral blood. These receptors originate from a woman aged 55-75 years with acute or convalescent COVID-19.

The chain combines TRBV9 with TRBJ1-5, with TRBD1 matching over 7 bases. Germline V gives CDR1 SGDLS, CDR2 YYNGEE. CDR3 length equals 13 residues. V was pared by 7 bases and J by 9 bases, with 10 bases of the junction left unmatched. The CDR3 spells CASGKRGLGPQHF. The CDR3 DNA is TGTGCCAGCGGAAAAAGGGGGCTAGGGCCCCAGCATTTT.

The chain combines TRBV2 with TRBJ2-5; 11 bases match TRBD1. Germline CDR1 SNHLY, CDR2 FYNNEI. The CDR3 loop spans 12 amino acids. V lost 10 bases to trimming and J lost 5 bases; unmatched junction nucleotides: 3. For the CDR3, the DNA is TGTGCCACCGGGACAGGGGGGGAGACCCAGTACTTC. It translates to CATGTGGETQYF. The full variable domain, in which reference TRBV2 and TRBJ2-5 provide the parts outside the CDR3, is EPEVTQTPSHQVTQMGQEVILRCVPISNHLYFYWYRQILGQKVEFLVSFYNNEISEKSEIFDDQFSVERPDGSNFTLKIRSTKLEDSAMYFCATGTGGETQYFGPGTRLLVL.

The chain is built from TRBV19 and TRBJ1-6, with 10 bases fitting TRBD1. V lost 9 bases, J lost 7 bases, and 6 bases stayed unmatched. This CDR3 region has 14 residues. The germline V gene encodes CDR1 LNHDA and CDR2 SQIVND (reference sequence). The CDR3 protein is CASWDRGANSPLHF. The CDR3 coding sequence is TGTGCCAGCTGGGACAGGGGTGCGAATTCACCCCTCCACTTT.

The V call is TRBV6-1, the J call TRBJ1-2; no reliable D call. V lost 3 bases to trimming and J lost 0 bases, with 11 bases between them. CDR1 and CDR2 (germline): MNHNS, SASEGT. This CDR3 region has 15 residues. In DNA form, the CDR3 reads TGTGCCAGCAGTGACGAGGGTGATACTAACTATGGCTACACCTTC. This encodes CASSDEGDTNYGYTF.

The genes are TRBV14 and TRBJ1-3; D is uncertain. Germline values: CDR1 SGHDN, CDR2 FVKESK. The length of the CDR3 is 16 residues. The V gene lost 1 base and the J gene lost 0 bases, with 10 bases spanning the gap. CDR3 residues: CASSQVVGSSGNTIYF. DNA of the CDR3: TGTGCCAGCAGCCAAGTTGTAGGGAGCTCTGGAAACACCATATATTTT.

The chain is built from TRBV2 and TRBJ1-2, with 7 bases aligning to TRBD1. Germline assignment: CDR1 SNHLY and CDR2 FYNNEI. This CDR3 comprises 15 residues. V gave up 1 base and J gave up 8 bases; unmatched junction bases: 10. The CDR3 DNA reads TGTGCCAGCAGTGAAGAGAGGGGGCGCGCGTTCGGCTACACCTTC. Protein sequence: CASSEERGRAFGYTF.

The chain is built from TRBV15 and TRBJ2-7, with unresolved D. The V end was cut by 3 bases, the J end by 0 bases, with 6 bases between. The CDR3 spans 13 residues. Looked up from germline, CDR1 is LNHNV and CDR2 is YYDKDF (reference sequence). CDR3 nucleotides: TGTGCCACCAGCAGTCGGAGCTCCTACGAGCAGTACTTC. It codes for CATSSRSSYEQYF.

V gene TRBV5-1 combines with J gene TRBJ2-3; tentative D call: TRBD2 (6 bases). The CDR3 has 16 amino acids. V shed 0 bases and J shed 0 bases, with 11 bases lying between them. The germline gives CDR1 SGHRS, CDR2 YFSETQ. The CDR3 DNA sequence: TGCGCCAGCAGCTTGGTGGCGGGATCTAGCACAGATACGCAGTATTTT. Encoded protein: CASSLVAGSSTDTQYF.

V usage is TRBV19 and J usage is TRBJ2-2, with 10 nucleotides matching TRBD2. Germline CDR1 reads LNHDA; CDR2 reads SQIVND (reference sequence). V gave up 11 bases and J gave up 3 bases; unmatched junction bases: 9. The CDR3 contains 15 residues. For the CDR3, the DNA is TGTGCCGCCAGCCGGCTAGCGGGAGACACCGGGGAGCTGTTTTTT. Amino acid sequence: CAASRLAGDTGELFF.

V is TRBV7-9 and J is TRBJ2-1, with 9 bases fitting TRBD2. The CDR3 runs to 16 residues. V dropped 5 bases and J dropped 8; count of bases not matched to a gene: 13. Germline CDR1 reads SEHNR; CDR2 reads FQNEAQ (reference sequence). The CDR3 sequence: CASSKRVAGAFYEQFF. The CDR3 region has the DNA TGTGCCAGCAGCAAACGGGTAGCGGGAGCCTTCTATGAGCAGTTCTTC.

The genes are TRBV25-1 and TRBJ2-2; possible D gene TRBD2, 5 bases. V was shortened by 4 bases and J by 4 bases, with 10 bases between the two germline ends. This CDR3 contains 14 residues. CDR1 MGHDK and CDR2 SYGVNS come from the germline V gene. CDR3 loop: CASSAQRITGELFF. CDR3 nucleotides: TGTGCCAGCAGTGCCCAGCGGATCACCGGGGAGCTGTTTTTT. The full variable domain, completed using reference TRBV25-1 and TRBJ2-2, is EADIYQTPRYLVIGTGKKITLECSQTMGHDKMYWYQQDPGMELHLIHYSYGVNSTEKGDLSSESTVSRIRTEHFPLTLESARPSHTSQYLCASSAQRITGELFFGEGSRLTVL.

The gene calls are TRBV10-2 and TRBJ2-2, with TRBD1 matching over 7 bases. The CDR3 extends over 16 amino acids. Per germline, CDR1 WSHSY and CDR2 SAAADI. Trimming took 5 bases from V and 0 from J; bases not matched to a gene: 6. The CDR3 spells CASSRDRRTNTGELFF. In nucleotides, the CDR3 is TGCGCCAGCAGTAGGGACAGAAGAACGAACACCGGGGAGCTGTTTTTT.

The chain uses TRBV7-2 and TRBJ2-7, with 8 bases fitting TRBD1. The CDR3 is 13 amino acids. The germline gives CDR1 SGHTA, CDR2 FQGNSA. V was clipped by 7 bases and J by 2 bases; unmatched bases: 4. The CDR3 here is CASTWTGPYEQYF. Written as DNA, the CDR3 is TGTGCCAGCACCTGGACAGGGCCCTACGAGCAGTACTTC. The full variable domain, completed using reference TRBV7-2 and TRBJ2-7, is GAGVSQSPSNKVTEKGKDVELRCDPISGHTALYWYRQSLGQGLEFLIYFQGNSAPDKSGLPSDRFSAERTGGSVSTLTIQRTQQEDSAVYLCASTWTGPYEQYFGPGTRLTVT.

The V and J genes are TRBV15 and TRBJ2-2; 7 positions match TRBD2. The CDR3 runs to 15 residues. J gave up 6 bases and V 1 base, and 5 bases lay outside the gene matches. Germline assignment: CDR1 LNHNV and CDR2 YYDKDF (reference sequence). The CDR3: CATSRGAGAAGELFF. The CDR3 nucleotides are TGTGCCACCAGCAGAGGGGCGGGAGCGGCCGGGGAGCTGTTTTTT.

This clone was counted once. The chain has TRBV7-5 and TRBJ2-2; TRBD1, the table's D call, was not compared with the DNA. TRBV7-5 is a recognized pseudogene. The CDR3 has 16 amino acids. The CDR3 loop is CARAAGGRQNTGELFF. For the CDR3, the DNA is TGTGCCAGAGCCGCAGGGGGAAGGCAGAACACCGGGGAGCTGTTTTTT.

The gene calls are TRBV7-2 and TRBJ1-6; TRBD1 matches at 7 bases. The length of the CDR3 is 15 residues. The germline CDR1 and CDR2 sequences are SGHTA and FQGNSA. After removal of 4 bases from V and 10 bases from J, the junction contained 10 bases not matched to a gene. The CDR3 nucleotides are TGTGCCAGCAGCTCAAAAACAGGGGTAGGATCACCCCTCCACTTT. Encoded protein: CASSSKTGVGSPLHF.

The chain recombines TRBV7-8 with TRBJ2-7; TRBD2 might be the D (5 bases). The CDR3 has 15 residues. The V gene's germline CDR1 is SGHVS and CDR2 FQNEAQ. V lost 5 bases to trimming and J lost 0 bases, with 14 bases between them. CDR3 in DNA: TGTGCCAGCAGCCGAACAAGGGAGAGCTCCTACGAGCAGTACTTC. As protein: CASSRTRESSYEQYF.